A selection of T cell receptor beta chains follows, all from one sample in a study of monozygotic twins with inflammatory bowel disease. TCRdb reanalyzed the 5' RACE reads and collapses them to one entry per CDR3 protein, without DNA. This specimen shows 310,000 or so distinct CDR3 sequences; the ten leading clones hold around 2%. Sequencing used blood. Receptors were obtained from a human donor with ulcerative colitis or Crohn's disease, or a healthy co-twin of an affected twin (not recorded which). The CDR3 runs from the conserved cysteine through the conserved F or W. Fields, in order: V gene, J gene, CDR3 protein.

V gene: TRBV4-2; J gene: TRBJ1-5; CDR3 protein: CASSSGGRGQRNQPQHF
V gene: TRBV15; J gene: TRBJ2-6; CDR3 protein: CASSRPSGGANVLTF
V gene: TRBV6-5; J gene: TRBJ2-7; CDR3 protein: CASSWDPGGYEQYF
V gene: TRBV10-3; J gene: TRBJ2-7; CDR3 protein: CAISERDEQYF
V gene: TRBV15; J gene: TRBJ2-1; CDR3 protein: CATSRDRWGEQFF
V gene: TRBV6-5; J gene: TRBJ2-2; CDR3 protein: CASSTSGGAFNTGELFF
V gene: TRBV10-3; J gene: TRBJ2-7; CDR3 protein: CAISPGPGEQYF
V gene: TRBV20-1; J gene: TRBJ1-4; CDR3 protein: CSARSRGDTTNEKLFF
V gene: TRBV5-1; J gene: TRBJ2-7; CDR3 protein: CASSLEQGVDEQYF
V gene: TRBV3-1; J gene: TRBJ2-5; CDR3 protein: CASSQPANQETQYF
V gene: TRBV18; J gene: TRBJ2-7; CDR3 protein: CASSPVPSSYEQYF
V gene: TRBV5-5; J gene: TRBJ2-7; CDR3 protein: CASSLRGTAYSYEQYF
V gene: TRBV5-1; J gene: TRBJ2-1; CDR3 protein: CASSLGVAGAAEQFF
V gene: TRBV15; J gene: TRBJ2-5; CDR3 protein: CATSTQQEGLAGQETQYF
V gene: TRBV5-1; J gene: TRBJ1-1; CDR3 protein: CASSPRPTNTEAFF
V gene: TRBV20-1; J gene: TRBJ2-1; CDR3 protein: CSAPSRVAGLATNEQFF
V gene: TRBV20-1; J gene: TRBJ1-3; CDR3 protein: CSAARGTGNTIYF
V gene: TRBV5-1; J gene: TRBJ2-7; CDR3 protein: CASSPPLTANAQYF
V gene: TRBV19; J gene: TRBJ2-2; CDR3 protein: CASRGQGGFGELFF
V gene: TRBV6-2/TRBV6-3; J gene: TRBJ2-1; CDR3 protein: CASSNLARDYPVNNEQFF